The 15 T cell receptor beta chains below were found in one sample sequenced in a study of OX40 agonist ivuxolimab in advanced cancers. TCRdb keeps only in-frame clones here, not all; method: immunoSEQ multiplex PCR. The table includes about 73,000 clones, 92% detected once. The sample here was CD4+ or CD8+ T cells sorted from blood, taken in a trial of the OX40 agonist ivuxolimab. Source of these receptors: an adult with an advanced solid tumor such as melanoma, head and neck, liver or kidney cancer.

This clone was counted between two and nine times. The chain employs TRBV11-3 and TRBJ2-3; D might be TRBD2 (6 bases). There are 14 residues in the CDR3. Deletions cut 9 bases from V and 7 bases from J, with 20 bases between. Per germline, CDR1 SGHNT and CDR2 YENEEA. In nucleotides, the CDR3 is TGTGCCAGTGCCCATAGCCGCCGGGGGTATACGCAGTATTTT. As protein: CASAHSRRGYTQYF.

CDR3 nucleotides: TGCGCCAGCAGCCATGGAGTCACTAACAACGAGCAGTACTTC. This encodes CASSHGVTNNEQYF. The chain links TRBV5-1 to TRBJ2-7; D is uncertain. V was pared by 4 bases and J by 5 bases, with 16 bases between. This CDR3 contains 14 residues. In germline, CDR1 is SGHRS, CDR2 YFSETQ.

Here the CDR3 DNA reads TGTGCCAGCTCCGGGACAGCCTACGAGCAGTACTTC. Its translation is CASSGTAYEQYF. The chain combines TRBV6-1 with TRBJ2-7, with 7 bases lining up with TRBD1. V was clipped by 8 bases and J by 2 bases; unmatched bases: 3. Germline V gene data show CDR1 as MNHNS and CDR2 as SASEGT. This CDR3 comprises 12 residues.

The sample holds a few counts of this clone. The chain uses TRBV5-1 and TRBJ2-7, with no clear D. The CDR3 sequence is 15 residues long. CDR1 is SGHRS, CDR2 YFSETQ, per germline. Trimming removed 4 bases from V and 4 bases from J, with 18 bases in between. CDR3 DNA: TGCGCCAGCAGCGTAGACGGCCTTTCGTGGTACGAGCAGTACTTC. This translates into CASSVDGLSWYEQYF.

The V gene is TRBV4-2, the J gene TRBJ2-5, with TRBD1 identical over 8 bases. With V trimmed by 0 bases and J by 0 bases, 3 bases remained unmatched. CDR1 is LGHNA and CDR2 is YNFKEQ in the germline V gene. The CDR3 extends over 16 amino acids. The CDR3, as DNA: TGTGCCAGCAGCCAAGACGGGACAGGAGACCAAGAGACCCAGTACTTC. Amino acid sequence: CASSQDGTGDQETQYF.

CDR3: CASRNPSGSGADTQYF. The CDR3 DNA sequence: TGTGCCAGTAGAAACCCGAGCGGGAGTGGGGCAGATACGCAGTATTTT. J is TRBJ2-3 and V is TRBV19, with 8 positions matching TRBD2. The CDR3 consists of 16 residues. Germline CDR1 LNHDA, CDR2 SQIVND (reference sequence). Losses at the gene ends were 6 bases for V and 4 bases for J; bases not matched to a gene: 12. The variable domain in full, completed from reference TRBV19 and TRBJ2-3, reads DGGITQSPKYLFRKEGQNVTLSCEQNLNHDAMYWYRQDPGQGLRLIYYSQIVNDFQKGDIAEGYSVSREKKESFPLTVTSAQKNPTAFYLCASRNPSGSGADTQYFGPGTRLTVL.

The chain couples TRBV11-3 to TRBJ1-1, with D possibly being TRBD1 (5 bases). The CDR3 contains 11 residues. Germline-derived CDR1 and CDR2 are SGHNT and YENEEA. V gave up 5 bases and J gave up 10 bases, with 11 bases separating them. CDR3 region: CASSQGKGAFF. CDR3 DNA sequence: TGTGCCAGCAGCCAGGGAAAAGGAGCTTTCTTT.

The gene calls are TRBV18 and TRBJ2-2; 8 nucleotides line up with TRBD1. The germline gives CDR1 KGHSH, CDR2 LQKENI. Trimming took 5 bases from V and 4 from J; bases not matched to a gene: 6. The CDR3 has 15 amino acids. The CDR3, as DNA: TGTGCCAGCTCATTCGGACAGGGCGCCACCGGGGAGCTGTTTTTT. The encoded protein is CASSFGQGATGELFF.

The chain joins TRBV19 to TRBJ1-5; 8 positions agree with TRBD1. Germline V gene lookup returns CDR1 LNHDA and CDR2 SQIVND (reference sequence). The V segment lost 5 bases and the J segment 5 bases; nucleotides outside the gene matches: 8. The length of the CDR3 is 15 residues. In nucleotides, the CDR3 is TGTGCCAGTAGTTCTGGACAGGGAGATTATCAGCCCCAGCATTTT. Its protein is CASSSGQGDYQPQHF. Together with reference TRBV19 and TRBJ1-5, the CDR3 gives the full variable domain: DGGITQSPKYLFRKEGQNVTLSCEQNLNHDAMYWYRQDPGQGLRLIYYSQIVNDFQKGDIAEGYSVSREKKESFPLTVTSAQKNPTAFYLCASSSGQGDYQPQHFGDGTRLSIL.

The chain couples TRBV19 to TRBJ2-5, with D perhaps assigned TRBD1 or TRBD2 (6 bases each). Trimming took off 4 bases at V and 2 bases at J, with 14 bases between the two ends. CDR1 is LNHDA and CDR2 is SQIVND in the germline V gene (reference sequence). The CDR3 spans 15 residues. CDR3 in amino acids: CASSSPGATQETQYF. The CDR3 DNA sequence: TGTGCCAGTAGTAGTCCGGGGGCAACACAAGAGACCCAGTACTTC.

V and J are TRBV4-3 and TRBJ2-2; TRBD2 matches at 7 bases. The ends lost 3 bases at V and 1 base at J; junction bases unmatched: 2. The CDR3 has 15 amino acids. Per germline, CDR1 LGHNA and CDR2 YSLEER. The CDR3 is CASSHVAGNTGELFF. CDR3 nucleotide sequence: TGCGCCAGCAGCCACGTAGCGGGGAACACCGGGGAGCTGTTTTTT.

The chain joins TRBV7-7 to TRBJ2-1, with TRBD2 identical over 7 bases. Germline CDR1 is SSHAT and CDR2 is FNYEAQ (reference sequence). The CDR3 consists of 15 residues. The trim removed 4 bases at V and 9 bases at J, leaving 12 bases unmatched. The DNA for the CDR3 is TGTGCCAGCAGCTCCACCGCCGCGGGAGTGGGTGAGCAGTTCTTC. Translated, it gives CASSSTAAGVGEQFF.

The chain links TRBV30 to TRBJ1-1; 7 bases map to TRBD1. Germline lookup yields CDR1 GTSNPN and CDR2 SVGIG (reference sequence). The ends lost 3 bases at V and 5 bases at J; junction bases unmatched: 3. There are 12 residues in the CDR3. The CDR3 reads CAWRQGVTEAFF. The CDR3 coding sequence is TGTGCCTGGAGGCAGGGGGTGACTGAAGCTTTCTTT.

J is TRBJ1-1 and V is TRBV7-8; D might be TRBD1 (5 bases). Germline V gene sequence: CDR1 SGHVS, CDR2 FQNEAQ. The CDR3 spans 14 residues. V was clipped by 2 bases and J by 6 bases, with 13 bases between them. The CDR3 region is CASSLRQGEAEAFF. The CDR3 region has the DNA TGTGCCAGCAGCTTACGTCAGGGAGAGGCTGAAGCTTTCTTT.

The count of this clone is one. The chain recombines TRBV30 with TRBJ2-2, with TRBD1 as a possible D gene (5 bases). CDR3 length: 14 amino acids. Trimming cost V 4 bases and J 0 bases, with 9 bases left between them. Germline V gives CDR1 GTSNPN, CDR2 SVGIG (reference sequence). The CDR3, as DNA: TGTGCCTGGAATTTAGGGGCGAACACCGGGGAGCTGTTTTTT. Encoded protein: CAWNLGANTGELFF.